The next 19 T cell receptor beta chains were all read from a single sample in a study of blood T cell repertoires in COVID-19. The table came from immunoSEQ multiplex PCR; TCRdb's copy has only in-frame clones and leaves some out. Among 25,000 or so clones listed, more than 75% were seen once. Material for sequencing was peripheral blood. The receptors shown here come from a woman of 80 years or more with acute or convalescent COVID-19.

The V and J genes are TRBV5-1 and TRBJ1-5; no firm D call. CDR1 and CDR2 (germline): SGHRS, YFSETQ. CDR3 length: 13 residues. V lost 5 bases, J lost 3 bases, and 9 bases lay in between. CDR3 DNA sequence: TGCGCCAGCAGTGAGGGAGTCAATCAGCCCCAGCATTTT. Protein: CASSEGVNQPQHF.

This chain joins TRBV7-6 and TRBJ2-1; 8 bases map to TRBD2. Trimming cost V 4 bases and J 6 bases; bases outside gene matches: 8. This CDR3 has 15 amino acids. CDR1 is SGHVS and CDR2 is FNYEAQ in the germline V gene. The CDR3 nucleotides are TGTGCCAGCAGCTGGAGAGCGGGAGTCGGCAATGAGCAGTTCTTC. Amino acids: CASSWRAGVGNEQFF.

This sequence joins TRBV11-2 and TRBJ1-4; the D gene is possibly TRBD1 (6 bases). Per the germline V gene, CDR1 is SGHAT and CDR2 is FQNNGV. This CDR3 spans 15 amino acids. Between the trimmed V and J ends, which lost 5 bases and 4 bases, there was a span of 14 bases. The CDR3 loop is CASSPSGTYNEKLFF. The CDR3 bases are TGTGCCAGCAGCCCAAGTGGGACATATAATGAAAAACTGTTTTTT.

This chain joins TRBV21-1 and TRBJ1-1. TRBV21-1 is recorded as a pseudogene. This CDR3 comprises 20 residues. The CDR3 here is CASSKALSRRDRDSNTEAFF. The CDR3 nucleotides are TGTGCCAGCAGCAAAGCGCTCTCGAGGAGGGATAGGGACTCGAACACTGAAGCTTTCTTT.

The rearrangement joins TRBV11-3 to TRBJ2-2; perhaps TRBD1 as D (6 bases). V gave up 4 bases and J gave up 2 bases, with 14 bases separating them. The CDR3 has 16 amino acids. Germline V gives CDR1 SGHNT, CDR2 YENEEA. The CDR3 loop is CASSSLGTTNTGELFF. The CDR3 coding sequence is TGTGCCAGCAGCTCACTCGGGACAACCAACACCGGGGAGCTGTTTTTT.

The J gene is TRBJ1-1, the V gene TRBV29-1; no definite D call. The CDR3 has 12 amino acids. V was pared by 2 bases and J by 4 bases, with 8 bases between. Germline lookup yields CDR1 SQVTM and CDR2 ANQGSEA. DNA for the CDR3: TGCAGCGTTGAATCCGTTTCCACTGAAGCTTTCTTT. Amino acids: CSVESVSTEAFF.

The chain joins TRBV10-3 to TRBJ2-5, with D possibly matching TRBD2 (6 bases). CDR3 length: 14 residues. Trimming left V 3 bases short and J 5 bases short, with 13 bases between. Germline V gene data show CDR1 as ENHRY and CDR2 as SYGVKD. The CDR3 nucleotides are TGTGCCATCAGTGACCCCGGAGGGACGGAGACCCAGTACTTC. It encodes CAISDPGGTETQYF.

The chain carries TRBV30 and TRBJ1-2, with D perhaps matching TRBD1 (5 bases). The CDR3 runs to 18 residues. Trimming pared 0 bases from V and 5 bases from J, leaving 25 bases between. CDR1 and CDR2 from the germline V gene are GTSNPN and SVGIG (reference sequence). The CDR3, as DNA: TGTGCCTGGAGTGTACTTTTCTGGGGGGGGGATTCGCAATATGGCTACACCTTC. It specifies CAWSVLFWGGDSQYGYTF. Supplemented by reference TRBV30 and TRBJ1-2, the full variable domain reads SQTIHQWPATLVQPVGSPLSLECTVEGTSNPNLYWYRQAAGRGLQLLFYSVGIGQISSEVPQNLSASRPQDRQFILSSKKLLLSDSGFYLCAWSVLFWGGDSQYGYTFGSGTRLTVV.

The J gene is TRBJ1-3, the V gene TRBV4-1; 10 bases agree with TRBD1. Trimming cost V 0 bases and J 5 bases; bases outside gene matches: 4. Germline assignment: CDR1 MGHRA and CDR2 YSYEKL. CDR3 length: 16 amino acids. The CDR3 nucleotides are TGCGCCAGCAGCCAAGAGCGGGACAGGGGTAGAAACACCATATATTTT. Translating it yields CASSQERDRGRNTIYF.

The chain links TRBV7-2 to TRBJ2-5; D unclear. The V gene's germline CDR1 is SGHTA and CDR2 FQGNSA. V dropped 2 bases and J dropped 2 bases, with 6 bases sitting between them. The CDR3 runs 13 residues. The CDR3 is CASSLYIQETQYF. CDR3 nucleotides: TGTGCCAGCAGCTTATACATACAAGAGACCCAGTACTTC.

The J gene is TRBJ1-2, the V gene TRBV19; no clear D gene. Between the trimmed V and J ends, which lost 4 bases and 6 bases, there was a span of 12 bases. The CDR3 length is 13 residues. Germline values: CDR1 LNHDA, CDR2 SQIVND (reference sequence). CDR3 DNA sequence: TGTGCCAGTAGTACCGCCGCTACCCATGGCTACACCTTC. Its protein product is CASSTAATHGYTF.

V and J are TRBV27 and TRBJ1-4; maybe TRBD1 (6 bases). From germline, CDR1 is MNHEY and CDR2 SMNVEV (reference sequence). Trimming took off 5 bases at V and 0 bases at J, with 10 bases between the two ends. There are 15 residues in the CDR3. CDR3 DNA sequence: TGTGCCAGCAGTATGCGACAGGCAACTAATGAAAAACTGTTTTTT. It translates to CASSMRQATNEKLFF.

The chain couples TRBV19 to TRBJ1-2, with TRBD1 matching over 7 bases. J gave up 4 bases and V 0 bases, and 5 bases lay outside the gene matches. The germline V gene encodes CDR1 LNHDA and CDR2 SQIVND (reference sequence). There are 15 residues in the CDR3. CDR3 bases: TGTGCCAGTAGTATAGATGGGACAGCCCGCTATGGCTACACCTTC. It yields the protein CASSIDGTARYGYTF.

V is TRBV19 and J is TRBJ2-4; TRBD1 agrees at 10 bases. The germline V gene encodes CDR1 LNHDA and CDR2 SQIVND (reference sequence). The V and J ends lost 4 bases and 4 bases, in that order; junction bases with no gene match: 4. This CDR3 spans 15 amino acids. CDR3 bases: TGTGCCAGTAGTAGCCCGGGACAGGGGAAAAACATTCAGTACTTC. As protein: CASSSPGQGKNIQYF.

The chain uses TRBV4-2 and TRBJ1-3; 7 bases fit TRBD1. CDR1 is LGHNA, CDR2 YNFKEQ, per germline. The CDR3 loop spans 18 amino acids. Losses at the gene ends were 0 bases for V and 8 bases for J; bases not matched to a gene: 16. The CDR3 DNA follows: TGTGCCAGCAGCCAAGATCAAAGGGGGCGGGTGGCTAAGTACACCATATATTTT. Amino acid sequence: CASSQDQRGRVAKYTIYF.

The J gene is TRBJ1-1, the V gene TRBV19, with D uncertain. The V end lost 4 bases, the J end lost 0 bases, and 9 bases lay between the germline ends. The CDR3 spans 14 residues. CDR1 and CDR2 (germline): LNHDA, SQIVND (reference sequence). CDR3 protein: CASSKYSLNTEAFF. The CDR3 region has the DNA TGTGCCAGTAGTAAGTACAGCTTGAACACTGAAGCTTTCTTT.

CDR3 amino acids: CASGSSGGPQETQYF. In DNA form, the CDR3 reads TGTGCCAGCGGGTCTAGCGGGGGGCCCCAAGAGACCCAGTACTTC. The J gene is TRBJ2-5, the V gene TRBV2; TRBD2 matches 11 bases. V dropped 8 bases and J dropped 1; count of bases not matched to a gene: 6. This CDR3 comprises 15 residues. Germline loops: CDR1 SNHLY, CDR2 FYNNEI. Full variable domain (remainder filled in from reference TRBV2 and TRBJ2-5): EPEVTQTPSHQVTQMGQEVILRCVPISNHLYFYWYRQILGQKVEFLVSFYNNEISEKSEIFDDQFSVERPDGSNFTLKIRSTKLEDSAMYFCASGSSGGPQETQYFGPGTRLLVL.

V is TRBV5-1 and J is TRBJ1-2; D possibly corresponds to TRBD1 (5 bases). Deletions cut 4 bases from V and 0 bases from J, with 16 bases between. From germline, CDR1 is SGHRS and CDR2 YFSETQ. The CDR3 runs to 16 residues. The CDR3 loop is CASSLPIDRANYGYTF. CDR3 DNA: TGCGCCAGCAGCCTTCCGATCGACAGAGCTAACTATGGCTACACCTTC.

The V call is TRBV5-8, the J call TRBJ1-2; 8 bases line up with TRBD1. The CDR3 consists of 14 residues. Germline V gives CDR1 SGHTS, CDR2 YDEGEE. V shed 0 bases, J shed 3 bases, and the junction held 1 base outside the gene matches. Written as DNA, the CDR3 is TGTGCCAGCAGCTTGGAGGGACAGGACTATGGCTACACCTTC. Residues: CASSLEGQDYGYTF.